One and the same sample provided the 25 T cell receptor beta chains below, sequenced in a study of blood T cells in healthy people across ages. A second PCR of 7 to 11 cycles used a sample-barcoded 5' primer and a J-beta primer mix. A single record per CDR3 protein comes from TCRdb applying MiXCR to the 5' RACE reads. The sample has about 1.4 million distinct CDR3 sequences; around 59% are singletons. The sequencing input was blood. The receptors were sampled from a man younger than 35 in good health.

The CDR3 sequence is CASSLSGTGRPATNEKLFF. CDR3 in DNA: TGTGCCAGCAGCTTATCCGGGACAGGGAGACCTGCAACTAATGAAAAACTGTTTTTT. V and J are TRBV7-6 and TRBJ1-4; 9 bases agree with TRBD1. Germline V CDR1 and CDR2: SGHVS, FNYEAQ. With V trimmed by 2 bases and J by 0 bases, 10 bases remained unmatched. The length of the CDR3 is 19 residues.

This CDR3 reads CASSLASGRTVGELFF. CDR3 DNA: TGCGCCAGCAGCTTGGCTAGCGGGAGGACGGTCGGGGAGCTGTTTTTT. The rearrangement uses TRBV5-1 and TRBJ2-2; 11 bases map to TRBD2. This CDR3 region has 16 residues. With 0 bases clipped from V and 7 bases from J, the junction kept 5 bases outside the gene matches. Germline CDR1 SGHRS, CDR2 YFSETQ.

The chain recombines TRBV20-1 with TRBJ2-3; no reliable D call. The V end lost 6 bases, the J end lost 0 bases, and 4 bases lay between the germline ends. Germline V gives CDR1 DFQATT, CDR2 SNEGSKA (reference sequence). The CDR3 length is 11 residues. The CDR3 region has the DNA TGCAGTGCCCTTAGCACAGATACGCAGTATTTT. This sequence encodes CSALSTDTQYF.

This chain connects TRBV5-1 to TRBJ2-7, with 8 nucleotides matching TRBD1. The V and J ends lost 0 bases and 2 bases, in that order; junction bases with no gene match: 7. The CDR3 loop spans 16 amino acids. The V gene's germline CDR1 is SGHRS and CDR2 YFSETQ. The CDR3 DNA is TGCGCCAGCAGCTTGGAGGGACAGGCTCCTGCCTACGAGCAGTACTTC. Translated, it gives CASSLEGQAPAYEQYF. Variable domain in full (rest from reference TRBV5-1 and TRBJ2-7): KAGVTQTPRYLIKTRGQQVTLSCSPISGHRSVSWYQQTPGQGLQFLFEYFSETQRNKGNFPGRFSGRQFSNSRSEMNVSTLELGDSALYLCASSLEGQAPAYEQYFGPGTRLTVT.

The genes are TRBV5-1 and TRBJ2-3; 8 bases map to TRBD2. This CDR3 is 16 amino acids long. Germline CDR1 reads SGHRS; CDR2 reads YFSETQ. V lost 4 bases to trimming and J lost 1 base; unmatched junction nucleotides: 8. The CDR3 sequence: CASSLSGTIRTDTQYF. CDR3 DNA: TGCGCCAGCAGCCTTAGCGGGACCATCCGCACAGATACGCAGTATTTT.

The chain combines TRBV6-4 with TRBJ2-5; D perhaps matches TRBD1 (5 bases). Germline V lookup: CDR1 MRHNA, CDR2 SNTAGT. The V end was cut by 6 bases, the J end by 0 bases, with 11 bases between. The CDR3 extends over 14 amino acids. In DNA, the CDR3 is TGTGCCAGCAGCCCCGACAGTTACCAAGAGACCCAGTACTTC. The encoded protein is CASSPDSYQETQYF.

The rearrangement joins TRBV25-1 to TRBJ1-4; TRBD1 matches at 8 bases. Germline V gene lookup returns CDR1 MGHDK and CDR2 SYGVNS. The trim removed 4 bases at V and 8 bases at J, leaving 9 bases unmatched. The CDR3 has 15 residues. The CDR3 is CASSVLGTGGEKLFF. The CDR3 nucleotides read TGTGCCAGCAGTGTACTCGGGACAGGTGGCGAAAAACTGTTTTTT. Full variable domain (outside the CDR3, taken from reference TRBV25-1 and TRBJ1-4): EADIYQTPRYLVIGTGKKITLECSQTMGHDKMYWYQQDPGMELHLIHYSYGVNSTEKGDLSSESTVSRIRTEHFPLTLESARPSHTSQYLCASSVLGTGGEKLFFGSGTQLSVL.

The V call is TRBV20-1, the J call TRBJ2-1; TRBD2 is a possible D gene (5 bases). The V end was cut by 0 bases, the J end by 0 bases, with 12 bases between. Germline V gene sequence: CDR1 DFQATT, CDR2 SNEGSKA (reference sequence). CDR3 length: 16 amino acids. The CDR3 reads CSAREGTGSSYNEQFF. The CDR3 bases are TGCAGTGCTAGAGAAGGAACTGGGAGCTCCTACAATGAGCAGTTCTTC.

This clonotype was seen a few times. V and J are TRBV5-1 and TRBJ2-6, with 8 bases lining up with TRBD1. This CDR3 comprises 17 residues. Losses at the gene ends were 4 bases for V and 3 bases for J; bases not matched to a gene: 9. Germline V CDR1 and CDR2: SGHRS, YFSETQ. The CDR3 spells CASSVGQGSSGANVLTF. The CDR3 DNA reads TGCGCCAGCAGCGTTGGACAGGGTAGTAGTGGGGCCAACGTCCTGACTTTC. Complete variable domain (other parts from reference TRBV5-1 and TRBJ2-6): KAGVTQTPRYLIKTRGQQVTLSCSPISGHRSVSWYQQTPGQGLQFLFEYFSETQRNKGNFPGRFSGRQFSNSRSEMNVSTLELGDSALYLCASSVGQGSSGANVLTFGAGSRLTVL.

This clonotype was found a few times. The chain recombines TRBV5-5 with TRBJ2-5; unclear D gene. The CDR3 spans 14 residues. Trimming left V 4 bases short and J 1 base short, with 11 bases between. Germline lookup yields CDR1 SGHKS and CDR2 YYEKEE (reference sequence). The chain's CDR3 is CASSRVGTQETQYF. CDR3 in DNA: TGTGCCAGCAGCCGCGTGGGTACCCAAGAGACCCAGTACTTC.

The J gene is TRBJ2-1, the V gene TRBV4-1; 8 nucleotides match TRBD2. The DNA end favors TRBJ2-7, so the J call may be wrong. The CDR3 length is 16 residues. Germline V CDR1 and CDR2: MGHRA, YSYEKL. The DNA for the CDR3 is TGCGCCAGCAGCCAAGGGTTGGGCGGGAGGACCTACGAGCAGTACTTC. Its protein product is CASSQGLGGRTYEQYF.

CDR3 in amino acids: CASSQDGTFTGMWEQYF. Written as DNA, the CDR3 is TGTGCCAGCAGCCAAGATGGGACATTTACGGGAATGTGGGAGCAGTACTTC. V gene TRBV3-1 combines with J gene TRBJ2-5; a possible D gene is TRBD1 (6 bases). The CDR3 has 17 amino acids. CDR1 is LGHDT and CDR2 is YNNKEL in the germline V gene (reference sequence). Trimming stripped 0 bases from V and 11 bases from J, with 25 bases between.

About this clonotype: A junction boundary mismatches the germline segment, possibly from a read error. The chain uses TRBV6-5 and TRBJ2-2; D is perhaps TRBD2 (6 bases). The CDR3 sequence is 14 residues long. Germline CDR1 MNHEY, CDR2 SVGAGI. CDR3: CASSYDQYTGGLFF. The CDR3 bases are TGTGCCAGCAGTTACGACCAGTACACCGGGGGGCTGTTTTTT.

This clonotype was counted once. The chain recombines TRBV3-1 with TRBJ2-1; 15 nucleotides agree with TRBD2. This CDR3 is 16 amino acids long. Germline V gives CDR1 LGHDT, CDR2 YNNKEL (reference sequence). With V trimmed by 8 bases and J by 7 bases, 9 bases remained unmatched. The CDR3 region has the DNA TGTGCCAGCGCCGGACTAGCGGGAGGGCCGGGAAATGAGCAGTTCTTC. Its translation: CASAGLAGGPGNEQFF.

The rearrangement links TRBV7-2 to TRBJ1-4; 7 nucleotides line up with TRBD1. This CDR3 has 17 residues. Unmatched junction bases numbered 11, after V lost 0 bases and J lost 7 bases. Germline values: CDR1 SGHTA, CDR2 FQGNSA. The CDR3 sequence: CASSLALRRGRGEKLFF. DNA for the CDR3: TGTGCCAGCAGCTTAGCCCTGAGGAGGGGGCGAGGTGAAAAACTGTTTTTT. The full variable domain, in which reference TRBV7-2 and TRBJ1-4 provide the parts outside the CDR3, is GAGVSQSPSNKVTEKGKDVELRCDPISGHTALYWYRQSLGQGLEFLIYFQGNSAPDKSGLPSDRFSAERTGGSVSTLTIQRTQQEDSAVYLCASSLALRRGRGEKLFFGSGTQLSVL.

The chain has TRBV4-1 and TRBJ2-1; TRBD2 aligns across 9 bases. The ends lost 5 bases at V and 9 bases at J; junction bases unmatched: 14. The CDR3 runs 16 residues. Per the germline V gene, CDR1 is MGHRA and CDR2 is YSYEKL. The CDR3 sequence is CASSEKIPGTSLEQFF. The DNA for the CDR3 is TGCGCCAGCAGCGAAAAGATTCCCGGGACTAGCCTTGAGCAGTTCTTC.

CDR3 DNA: TGTGCCAGCGGGGGACCTTATTGGGAGACCCAGTACTTC. This sequence encodes CASGGPYWETQYF. J is TRBJ2-5 and V is TRBV6-1, with D possibly being TRBD1 or TRBD2 (5 bases each). This CDR3 spans 13 amino acids. V lost 8 bases, J lost 5 bases, and 15 bases lay in between. Germline values: CDR1 MNHNS, CDR2 SASEGT.

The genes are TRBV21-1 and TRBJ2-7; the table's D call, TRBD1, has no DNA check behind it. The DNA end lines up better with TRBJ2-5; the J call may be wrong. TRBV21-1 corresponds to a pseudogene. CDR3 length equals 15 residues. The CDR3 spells CASSKYGAGGVTQYF. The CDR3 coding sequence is TGTGCCAGCAGCAAATACGGGGCGGGGGGTGTGACCCAGTACTTC.

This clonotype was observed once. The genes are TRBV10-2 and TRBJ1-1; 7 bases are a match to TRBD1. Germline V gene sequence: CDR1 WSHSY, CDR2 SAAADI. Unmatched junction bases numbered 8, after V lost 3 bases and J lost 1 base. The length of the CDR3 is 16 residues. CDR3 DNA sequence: TGCGCCAGCAGTGATGCCCGCGGGACAGAGAACACTGAAGCTTTCTTT. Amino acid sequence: CASSDARGTENTEAFF.

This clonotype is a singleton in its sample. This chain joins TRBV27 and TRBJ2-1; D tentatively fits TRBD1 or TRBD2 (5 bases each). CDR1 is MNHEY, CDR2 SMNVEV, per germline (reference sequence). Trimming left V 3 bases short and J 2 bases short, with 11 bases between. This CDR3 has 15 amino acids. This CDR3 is CASSLLPGPYNEQFF. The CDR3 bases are TGTGCCAGCAGTTTGCTGCCGGGACCCTACAATGAGCAGTTCTTC.

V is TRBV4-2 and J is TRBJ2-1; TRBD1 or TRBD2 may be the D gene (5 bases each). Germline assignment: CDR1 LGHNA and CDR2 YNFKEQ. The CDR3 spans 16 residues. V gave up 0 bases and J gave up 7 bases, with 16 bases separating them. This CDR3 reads CASSQDQLDWGNEQFF. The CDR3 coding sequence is TGTGCCAGCAGCCAAGATCAGCTGGATTGGGGGAATGAGCAGTTCTTC.

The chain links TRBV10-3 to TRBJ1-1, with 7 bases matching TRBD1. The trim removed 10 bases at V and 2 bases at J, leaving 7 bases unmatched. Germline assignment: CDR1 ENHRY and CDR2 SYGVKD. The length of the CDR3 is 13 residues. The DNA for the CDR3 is TGTGCCAGTTCGGGACAGCAAAACACTGAAGCTTTCTTT. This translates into CASSGQQNTEAFF.

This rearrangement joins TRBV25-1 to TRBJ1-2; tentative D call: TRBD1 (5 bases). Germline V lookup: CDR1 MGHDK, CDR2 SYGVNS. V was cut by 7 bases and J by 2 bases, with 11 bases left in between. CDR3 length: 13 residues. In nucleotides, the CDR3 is TGTGCCAGCACCGGGACGTCCAACTATGGCTACACCTTC. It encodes CASTGTSNYGYTF.

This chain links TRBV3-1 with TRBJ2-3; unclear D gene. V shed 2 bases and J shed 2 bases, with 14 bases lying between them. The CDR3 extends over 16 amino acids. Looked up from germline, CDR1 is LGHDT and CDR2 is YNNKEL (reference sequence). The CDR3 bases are TGTGCCAGCAGCCAACGTCGCGACGGCACCACAGATACGCAGTATTTT. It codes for CASSQRRDGTTDTQYF.

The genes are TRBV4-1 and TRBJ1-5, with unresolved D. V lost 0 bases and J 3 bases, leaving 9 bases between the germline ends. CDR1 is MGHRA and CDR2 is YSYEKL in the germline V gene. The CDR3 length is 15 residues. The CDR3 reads CASSQDRKDNQPQHF. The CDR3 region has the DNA TGCGCCAGCAGCCAAGATCGGAAGGACAATCAGCCCCAGCATTTT.